The 21 T cell receptor beta chains below all came from one sample that was sequenced in a study of cytomegalovirus exposure and HLA in healthy donors. PCR employed 60 Vbeta and 13 Jbeta primers. The method was immunoSEQ multiplex PCR; TCRdb's version includes in-frame clones alone and lacks a portion of them. Seen here are approximately 170,000 clones, less than 80% observed once, and the top ten hold just under 3%. Sequenced sample: PBMCs. The receptors shown here come from a man between 40 and 49 years old in good health and CMV-seronegative.

The V call is TRBV7-2, the J call TRBJ2-7, with D perhaps matching TRBD1 (6 bases). The germline V gene has CDR1 SGHTA and CDR2 FQGNSA. This CDR3 region has 14 residues. The germline V and J ends were trimmed by 1 base and 3 bases, with 10 bases remaining between them. The CDR3 coding sequence is TGTGCCAGCAGCTTAGATCGCAGGGGCTACGAGCAGTACTTC. Its protein is CASSLDRRGYEQYF.

The chain uses TRBV5-6 and TRBJ2-1, with TRBD2 identical over 7 bases. Per the germline V gene, CDR1 is SGHDT and CDR2 is YYEEEE. The CDR3 totals 14 residues. The V and J ends lost 9 bases and 2 bases, in that order; junction bases with no gene match: 8. The CDR3 DNA is TGTGCCACCGCCCTTGCGGGGGCCTACAATGAGCAGTTCTTC. Protein: CATALAGAYNEQFF. The variable domain in full, completed from reference TRBV5-6 and TRBJ2-1, reads DAGVTQSPTHLIKTRGQQVTLRCSPKSGHDTVSWYQQALGQGPQFIFQYYEEEERQRGNFPDRFSGHQFPNYSSELNVNALLLGDSALYLCATALAGAYNEQFFGPGTRLTVL.

This clone was detected once. This chain joins TRBV4-3 and TRBJ1-3; no clear D gene. V lost 0 bases and J 4 bases, leaving 10 bases between the germline ends. This CDR3 region has 15 residues. In germline, CDR1 is LGHNA, CDR2 YSLEER. The CDR3 DNA follows: TGCGCCAGCAGCCAAGAGAGGGCCAGGGGAAACACCATATATTTT. Encoded protein: CASSQERARGNTIYF.

The chain recombines TRBV6-5 with TRBJ2-7, with 7 bases identical to TRBD1. With V trimmed by 5 bases and J by 3 bases, 7 bases remained unmatched. The CDR3 has 14 residues. Germline V CDR1 and CDR2: MNHEY, SVGAGI. The CDR3 DNA follows: TGTGCCAGCAGTCCAGACAGGGATCTCTACGAGCAGTACTTC. The encoded protein is CASSPDRDLYEQYF.

This chain connects TRBV5-1 to TRBJ2-5, with a tentative D call TRBD1 (5 bases). Per the germline V gene, CDR1 is SGHRS and CDR2 is YFSETQ. V lost 0 bases to trimming and J lost 2 bases, with 11 bases between them. The CDR3 runs 15 residues. CDR3 protein: CASSLGVAGQETQYF. For the CDR3, the DNA is TGCGCCAGCAGCTTGGGAGTCGCAGGGCAAGAGACCCAGTACTTC.

There are a few counts of this clone. The chain carries TRBV7-2 and TRBJ1-6; D unclear. From germline, CDR1 is SGHTA and CDR2 FQGNSA. Trimming took off 7 bases at V and 4 bases at J, with 14 bases between the two ends. The CDR3 covers 15 residues. CDR3 protein: CASTPNGRYNSPLHF. DNA of the CDR3: TGTGCCAGCACCCCAAATGGCAGGTATAATTCACCCCTCCACTTT.

This chain connects TRBV7-3 to TRBJ2-1, with 9 bases aligning to TRBD2. Losses at the gene ends were 3 bases for V and 4 bases for J; bases not matched to a gene: 4. Germline loops: CDR1 SGHTA, CDR2 FQGTGA. This CDR3 contains 15 residues. In DNA, the CDR3 is TGTGCCAGCAGCTTTAGCGGGAGTGGGTACAATGAGCAGTTCTTC. Protein: CASSFSGSGYNEQFF. Full variable domain (outside the CDR3, taken from reference TRBV7-3 and TRBJ2-1): GAGVSQTPSNKVTEKGKYVELRCDPISGHTALYWYRQSLGQGPEFLIYFQGTGAADDSGLPNDRFFAVRPEGSVSTLKIQRTERGDSAVYLCASSFSGSGYNEQFFGPGTRLTVL.

This clone was picked up one time. V and J are TRBV4-2 and TRBJ2-1, with 11 bases that match TRBD2. Germline V gene sequence: CDR1 LGHNA, CDR2 YNFKEQ. The CDR3 runs to 18 residues. V lost 1 base, J lost 6 bases, and 11 bases stayed unmatched. CDR3: CASSQVVAGLAVGNEQFF. The CDR3 nucleotides are TGTGCCAGCAGCCAAGTGGTAGCGGGACTAGCGGTAGGCAATGAGCAGTTCTTC.

This clone showed up just once. The V and J genes are TRBV4-2 and TRBJ2-1; TRBD1 matches at 7 bases. The length of the CDR3 is 12 residues. Germline V gene sequence: CDR1 LGHNA, CDR2 YNFKEQ. J gave up 8 bases and V 6 bases, and 4 bases lay outside the gene matches. This CDR3 reads CASRGTVDEQFF. CDR3 nucleotide sequence: TGTGCCAGCAGAGGGACAGTAGATGAGCAGTTCTTC.

The rearrangement links TRBV5-1 to TRBJ2-3, with 7 bases lining up with TRBD2. Germline V gene data show CDR1 as SGHRS and CDR2 as YFSETQ. V was clipped by 4 bases and J by 2 bases; unmatched bases: 25. The CDR3 contains 21 residues. The DNA of the CDR3 is TGCGCCAGCAGCAACAACCGGTGGTCTAGCGGCGGGAGCGGGCCCACAGATACGCAGTATTTT. It encodes CASSNNRWSSGGSGPTDTQYF.

The chain has TRBV5-1 and TRBJ1-1; D may be TRBD1 (5 bases). Looked up from germline, CDR1 is SGHRS and CDR2 is YFSETQ. This CDR3 has 15 residues. V lost 4 bases and J 3 bases, leaving 16 bases between the germline ends. The CDR3 coding sequence is TGCGCCAGCAGCACCGGGGGACCCGGGGACACTGAAGCTTTCTTT. Amino acids: CASSTGGPGDTEAFF.

The V gene is TRBV19, the J gene TRBJ1-6, with 9 bases lining up with TRBD1. CDR1 is LNHDA and CDR2 is SQIVND in the germline V gene (reference sequence). The CDR3 loop spans 14 amino acids. With V trimmed by 3 bases and J by 8 bases, 2 bases remained unmatched. The CDR3 region is CASSIRTGDSPLHF. CDR3 nucleotide sequence: TGTGCCAGTAGTATCAGGACAGGGGATTCACCCCTCCACTTT.

The V call is TRBV4-3, the J call TRBJ2-7; possible D gene TRBD2, 5 bases. The germline CDR1 and CDR2 sequences are LGHNA and YSLEER. This CDR3 comprises 14 residues. With 0 bases removed from V and 4 bases from J, the gap between germline ends came to 10 bases. CDR3 residues: CASSQDVREYEQYF. CDR3 bases: TGCGCCAGCAGCCAAGATGTACGGGAATACGAGCAGTACTTC.

This chain joins TRBV7-2 and TRBJ2-1; TRBD2 aligns across 7 bases. The CDR3 has 15 amino acids. The germline CDR1 and CDR2 sequences are SGHTA and FQGNSA. The V gene end was trimmed by 5 bases and the J gene end by 7 bases; junction bases not matched to a gene: 11. The CDR3 coding sequence is TGTGCCAGCAGCCTACTAAGCGGGAAGAAGAATGAGCAGTTCTTC. This encodes CASSLLSGKKNEQFF.

V and J are TRBV7-2 and TRBJ2-2, with TRBD1 matching over 8 bases. The germline CDR1 and CDR2 sequences are SGHTA and FQGNSA. This CDR3 contains 15 residues. V shed 5 bases and J 6 bases; nucleotides not matched to a gene: 8. CDR3 in amino acids: CASSIRTGFPGELFF. As DNA, the CDR3 is TGTGCCAGCAGCATTCGGACAGGGTTTCCCGGGGAGCTGTTTTTT.

The rearrangement links TRBV18 to TRBJ1-2, with TRBD1 as a possible D gene (5 bases). CDR1 is KGHSH, CDR2 LQKENI, per germline. The CDR3 spans 13 residues. V shed 3 bases and J shed 3 bases, with 8 bases lying between them. The CDR3 here is CASSPDNYYGYTF. Here the CDR3 DNA reads TGTGCCAGCTCACCGGACAACTACTATGGCTACACCTTC.

The genes are TRBV7-9 and TRBJ1-3, with no clear D. The germline V gene has CDR1 SEHNR and CDR2 FQNEAQ (reference sequence). CDR3 length equals 17 residues. Trimming left V 0 bases short and J 0 bases short, with 12 bases between. The CDR3 spells CASSLAMSYHSGNTIYF. The CDR3 DNA sequence: TGTGCCAGCAGCTTAGCGATGAGTTACCACTCTGGAAACACCATATATTTT. The whole variable domain, remainder taken from reference TRBV7-9 and TRBJ1-3, is DTGVSQNPRHKITKRGQNVTFRCDPISEHNRLYWYRQTLGQGPEFLTYFQNEAQLEKSRLLSDRFSAERPKGSFSTLEIQRTEQGDSAMYLCASSLAMSYHSGNTIYFGEGSWLTVV.

The chain joins TRBV13 to TRBJ2-3, with 8 bases lining up with TRBD2. J was trimmed by 2 bases and V by 2 bases; bases with no gene match: 9. The germline gives CDR1 PRHDT, CDR2 FYEKMQ (reference sequence). The CDR3 spans 17 residues. CDR3 bases: TGTGCCAGCAGCTTAATTGGCTTAGCGGGATTCACAGATACGCAGTATTTT. This encodes CASSLIGLAGFTDTQYF. The full variable domain, completed using reference TRBV13 and TRBJ2-3, is AAGVIQSPRHLIKEKRETATLKCYPIPRHDTVYWYQQGPGQDPQFLISFYEKMQSDKGSIPDRFSAQQFSDYHSELNMSSLELGDSALYFCASSLIGLAGFTDTQYFGPGTRLTVL.

This clone was seen more than once but under ten times. This chain joins TRBV6-5 and TRBJ2-3, with 9 nucleotides matching TRBD2. Germline V gene lookup returns CDR1 MNHEY and CDR2 SVGAGI. The J segment lost 2 bases and the V segment lost 6 bases, leaving 6 bases of the junction unmatched. This CDR3 has 15 amino acids. The DNA for the CDR3 is TGTGCCAGCAGCCCAGTAGCGGGAGACACAGATACGCAGTATTTT. This codes for CASSPVAGDTDTQYF.

This sequence joins TRBV6-1 and TRBJ2-3; D may be TRBD1 (6 bases). The length of the CDR3 is 14 residues. Germline assignment: CDR1 MNHNS and CDR2 SASEGT. The V and J ends lost 7 bases and 2 bases respectively, with 13 bases between them. CDR3 nucleotides: TGTGCCAGCAATAGAGCAGGGGACACAGATACGCAGTATTTT. It is translated as CASNRAGDTDTQYF.

The rearrangement uses TRBV19 and TRBJ1-6, with a tentative D call TRBD1 (5 bases). This CDR3 spans 15 amino acids. Trimming left V 3 bases short and J 6 bases short, with 12 bases between. Germline assignment: CDR1 LNHDA and CDR2 SQIVND (reference sequence). The chain's CDR3 is CASSIVNGGNSPLHF. CDR3 in DNA: TGTGCCAGTAGTATCGTAAACGGGGGTAATTCACCCCTCCACTTT.